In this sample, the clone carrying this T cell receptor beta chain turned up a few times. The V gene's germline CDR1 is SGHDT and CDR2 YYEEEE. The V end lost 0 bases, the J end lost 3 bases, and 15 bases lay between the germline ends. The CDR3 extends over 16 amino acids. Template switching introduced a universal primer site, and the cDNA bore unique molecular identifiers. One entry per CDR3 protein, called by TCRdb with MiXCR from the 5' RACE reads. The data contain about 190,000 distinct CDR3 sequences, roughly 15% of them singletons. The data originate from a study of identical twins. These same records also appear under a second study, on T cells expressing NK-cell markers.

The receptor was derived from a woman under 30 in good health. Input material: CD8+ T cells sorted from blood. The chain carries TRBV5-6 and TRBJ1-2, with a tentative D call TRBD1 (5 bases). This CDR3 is CASSLEGVPTYYGYTF. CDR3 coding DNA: TGTGCCAGCAGCTTGGAAGGGGTACCTACGTACTATGGCTACACCTTC.